This TCR beta chain appears in the sequencing data of a study of control samples from healthy donors and cancer patients (dated by TCRdb to the early 2020s). Trimming leaves V shorter by 3 bases and J shorter by 5 bases, with the junction holding 4 bases beyond the gene matches. CDR1 is given as SGHVS and CDR2 as FQNEAQ, both from the germline V gene. Its CDR3 holds 14 amino acids, cysteine through phenylalanine. The CDR3 DNA has 42 bases and is translated from base 1. Comments on this clone: Its antigen is still unknown. Base-call qualities are not available, and no considerably larger clone is one nucleotide away.

Library creation used the immunoSEQ multiplex PCR assay. What TCRdb holds here is the immuneACCESS table cut down to in-frame rearrangements. Part of the clones is not present; checked against another copy, under half of the missing clones reflect an unresolved V gene, and the others are unexplained. The sample yields approximately 140,000 clones; approximately 94% were counted once. Together, the top ten hold around 12% of the sample. This TCR came from a man aged 40-55 years in good health. The chain uses TRBV7-8 and TRBJ2-7; 10 nucleotides in the junction match TRBD1. The specimen sequenced was blood. The nucleotide sequence reads TGTGCCAGCAGCTTGGGACAGGGGATTAACGAGCAGTACTTC. This yields the protein CASSLGQGINEQYF.